This note documents a single TCR beta chain sequence. Its antigen is not known. PCR involved 60 Vbeta and 13 Jbeta primers. Only in-frame clones appear in the TCRdb table, and some are missing; sequencing was by immunoSEQ multiplex PCR. The sample records more than 85,000 clones, roughly 78% being singletons. Germline CDR1 is LGHNA and CDR2 is YSLEER. V was clipped by 1 base and J by 6 bases, with 18 bases between them. This CDR3 has 17 residues. This specimen belongs to a study of cytomegalovirus exposure and HLA in healthy donors. Study-wide points: DRB1 had the most TCR associations and HLA-C the fewest, a later analysis found, with rates varying by HLA locus.

The rearrangement joins TRBV4-3 to TRBJ2-2; possible D gene TRBD2, 5 bases. Sequenced: PBMCs. The receptor's source is a woman in her twenties or thirties in good health and CMV-seronegative. In DNA, the CDR3 is TGCGCCAGCAGCCAAGGGACCGGGAATGTTAATTCCGGGGAGCTGTTTTTT. Amino acids: CASSQGTGNVNSGELFF.